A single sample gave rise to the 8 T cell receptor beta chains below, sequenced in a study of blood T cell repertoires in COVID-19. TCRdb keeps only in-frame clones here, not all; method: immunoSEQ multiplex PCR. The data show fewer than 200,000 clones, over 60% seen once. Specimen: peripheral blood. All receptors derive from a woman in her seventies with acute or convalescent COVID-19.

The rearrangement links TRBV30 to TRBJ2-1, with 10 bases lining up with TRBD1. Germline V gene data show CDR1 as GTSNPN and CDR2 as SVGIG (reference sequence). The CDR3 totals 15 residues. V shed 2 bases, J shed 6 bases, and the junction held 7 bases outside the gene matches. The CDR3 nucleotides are TGTGCCTGGAGTCACCCGGGGACAGGGGTCAATGAGCAGTTCTTC. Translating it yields CAWSHPGTGVNEQFF.

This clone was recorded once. The DNA of the CDR3 is TGTGCCAGCAGTTCCAACCTACAAGAGACCCAGTACTTC. Protein product: CASSSNLQETQYF. V gene TRBV28 combines with J gene TRBJ2-5; the D is unclear. Germline CDR1 is MDHEN and CDR2 is SYDVKM. The CDR3 covers 13 residues. V was trimmed by 4 bases and J by 2 bases, leaving 8 bases between them.

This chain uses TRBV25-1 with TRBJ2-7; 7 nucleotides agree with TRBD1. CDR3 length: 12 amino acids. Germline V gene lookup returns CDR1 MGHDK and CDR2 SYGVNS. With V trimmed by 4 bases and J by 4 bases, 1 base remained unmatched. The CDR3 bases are TGTGCCAGCAGTGCACAGGGGTACGAGCAGTACTTC. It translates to CASSAQGYEQYF.

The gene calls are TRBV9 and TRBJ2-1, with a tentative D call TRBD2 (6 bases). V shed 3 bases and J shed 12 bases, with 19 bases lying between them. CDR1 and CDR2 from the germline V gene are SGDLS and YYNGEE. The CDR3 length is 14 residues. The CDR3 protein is CASSALPGVVGQFF. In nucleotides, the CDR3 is TGTGCCAGCAGCGCATTACCGGGAGTCGTGGGGCAGTTCTTC.

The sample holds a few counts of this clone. In DNA, the CDR3 is TGTGCCAGCAGTTTATCGGGTCAGGGCTCCTACGAGCAGTACTTC. It yields the protein CASSLSGQGSYEQYF. The rearrangement joins TRBV28 to TRBJ2-7; D perhaps matches TRBD1 (5 bases). The CDR3 extends over 15 amino acids. With 1 base removed from V and 0 bases from J, the gap between germline ends came to 10 bases. Germline-derived CDR1 and CDR2 are MDHEN and SYDVKM.

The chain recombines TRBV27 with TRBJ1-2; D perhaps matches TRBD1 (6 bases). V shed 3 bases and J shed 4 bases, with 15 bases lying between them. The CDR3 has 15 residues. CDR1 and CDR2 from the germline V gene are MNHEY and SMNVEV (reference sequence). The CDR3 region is CASSFSGEPVYGYTF. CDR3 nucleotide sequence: TGTGCCAGCAGTTTCTCAGGGGAACCAGTCTATGGCTACACCTTC.

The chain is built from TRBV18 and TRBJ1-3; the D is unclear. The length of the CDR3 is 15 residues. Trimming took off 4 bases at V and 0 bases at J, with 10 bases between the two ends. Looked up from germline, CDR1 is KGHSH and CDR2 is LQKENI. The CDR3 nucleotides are TGTGCCAGCTCACAGACTGCCGACTCTGGAAACACCATATATTTT. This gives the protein CASSQTADSGNTIYF.

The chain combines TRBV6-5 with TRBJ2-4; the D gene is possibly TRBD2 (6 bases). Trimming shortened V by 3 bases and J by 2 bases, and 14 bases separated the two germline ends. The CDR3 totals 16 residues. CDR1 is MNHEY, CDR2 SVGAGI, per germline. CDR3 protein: CASSYGGAGSKNIQYF. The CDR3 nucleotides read TGTGCCAGCAGTTATGGAGGGGCAGGGTCCAAAAACATTCAGTACTTC.